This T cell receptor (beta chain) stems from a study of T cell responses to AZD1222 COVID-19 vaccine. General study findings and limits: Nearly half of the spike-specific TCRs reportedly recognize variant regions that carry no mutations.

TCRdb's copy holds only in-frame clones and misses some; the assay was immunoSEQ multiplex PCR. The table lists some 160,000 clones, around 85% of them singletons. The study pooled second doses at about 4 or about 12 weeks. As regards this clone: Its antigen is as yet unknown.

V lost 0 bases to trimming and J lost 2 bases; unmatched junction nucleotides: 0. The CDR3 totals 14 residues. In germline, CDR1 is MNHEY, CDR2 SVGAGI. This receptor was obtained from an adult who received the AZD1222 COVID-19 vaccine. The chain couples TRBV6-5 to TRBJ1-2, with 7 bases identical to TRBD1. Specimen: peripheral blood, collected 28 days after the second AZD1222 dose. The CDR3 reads CASSYSGQNYGYTF. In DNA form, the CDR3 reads TGTGCCAGCAGTTACTCGGGACAGAACTATGGCTACACCTTC.